The TCR beta chain under discussion was sequenced for a study of cytomegalovirus exposure and HLA in healthy donors (dated 2017 in TCRdb). With regard to the full study: In an earlier analysis of under 750 of the donors, roughly 300 Gb of sequence data and some 100 million unique TCR beta sequences from about 180 million T cells were reported. About 330 gigabases of sequencing data and around 80 million unique TCR sequences made up an early release that covered about 640 HLA-typed donors. Of the 300 to 500 genotyped donors, 81% were placed in the genetic ancestry cluster associated with self-reported Caucasian donors. The aim of the study was to test whether cataloging public T cell receptors could identify signatures of past pathogen exposure. The study used immunosequencing to profile the T cell repertoires of 600 to 850 subjects and linked those repertoires to cytomegalovirus serostatus. A separate validation cohort of over 95 different subjects was used in addition to the roughly 700-subject first cohort. To predict cytomegalovirus infection status, the study brought together high-throughput TCR immunosequencing, statistical association of individual TCRs with disease status, and machine learning. A later analysis re-examined previously published TCR beta repertoires from several hundred donors and added high-resolution HLA genotyping to investigate patterns of TCR occurrence. Rather than drawing on any new phenotypic data, the later analysis identified candidate immune exposures from TCR beta sequences and the way those sequences occurred across donors. In an earlier analysis of several hundred of the donors, high-throughput TCR beta sequencing was used to judge whether each TCR beta V gene segment behaved as functional or pseudogenic. Donor age, sex, ethnicity and CMV serostatus were compiled together with the repertoire data. In a later genetic analysis, genome-wide SNP genotypes for about 65% of the roughly 700 donors were used, and that subset was treated as a discovery cohort. All discovery cohort repertoires had been generated on a single sequencing platform. HLA typing included class I and class II loci at four-digit resolution. Typing coverage differed by locus: A, B, C, DRB1 and DQB1 were typed in about 629-640 donors, DQA1 in roughly 510, DPA1 in some 610, and DPB1 in approximately 450. Because of strong linkage in the cohort, roughly five DR-DQ haplotypes were treated as single units for association and clustering. On average, roughly 250,000 unique TCR beta nucleotide sequences were sequenced per donor among a few hundred genotyped donors of the cohort, with 15% to 20% of those sequences being non-productive. Overall study results and their limits: In a later analysis, around 17,000 TCR beta sequences were associated with specific HLA alleles at a false discovery rate of 0.05. Roughly uniform sequencing depth across donors was assumed in presence/absence analyses, although this assumption may not hold. A group of highly shared sequence variants was considered likely to be a technical artifact of the sequencing pipeline. Approximately 18 rarely observed V segments, including chromosome 9 orphons, were excluded from the earlier analysis of a few hundred of the donors because counts were too low. In the study, roughly 160 TCR beta chains were listed as associated with cytomegalovirus. Because HLA typing was missing for some donors at each locus, association tests included only the typed subset. Correlated functional status among segregating V segments might be attributable to linkage disequilibrium, but an unknown experimental factor could not be ruled out. Because the 87-base-pair reads could not distinguish some IMGT-functional V segments, including TRBV6-2 and TRBV6-3, those segments were excluded. Strong co-occurrence of HLA alleles, especially DR and DQ, made assigning TCR associations to individual alleles difficult. V-gene and J-gene trimming of TCR beta chains was associated with a missense DCLRE1C variant in a later genetic analysis, and the association was replicated in an independent cohort. According to a later analysis, most CMV-associated TCR beta chains appeared to be HLA-restricted, and the HLA associations seemed to be driven largely by CMV exposure. Immune exposure information for the cohort was limited to CMV serostatus. Most TCR sequences were seen in very few donors, while some public TCRs were found in many individuals. A later analysis reported that several top co-occurrence clusters appeared linked to parvovirus B19, influenza, CMV and Epstein-Barr virus. An earlier analysis of around 600 of the donors showed that most TCR beta V segments appeared in productive rearrangements either about 90% or about 30% of the time, which broadly matched IMGT annotations. A further reported finding was that TCR beta sequences accurately predicted the HLA-A and HLA-B alleles for most subjects in the first cohort. In a later analysis, HLA-associated TCR beta chains showed more clonal expansion and lower generation probabilities than non-associated chains that were equally common. In a later analysis, the rate of TCR association differed among HLA loci, with DRB1 alleles having the most associated TCRs and HLA-C alleles having the fewest. A few of the identified cytomegalovirus-associated TCR beta chains were confirmed in vitro to be specific for cytomegalovirus antigens. The cohort was sequenced for TCR beta chains only, and without alpha or paired-chain data the features that could be detected were limited. According to a later genetic analysis, donors in an Asian-associated ancestry cluster had fewer N-insertions in productive TCRs than the approximately 670-donor mean. The authors suggested that the approach could potentially be extended to other disease states and immunological phenotypes. Cytomegalovirus status was reported to be diagnosed by the classifier with high specificity and sensitivity in both the original and validation cohorts.

The cohort comprised some 730 healthy bone marrow donors. At the time of sampling, all cohort members were nominally healthy, though unrecorded immune exposures were likely present. The donor was CMV seropositive and belonged to the group of 250 to 300 seropositive cohort members. A peripheral blood sample was collected from each donor, and TCR beta sequencing was performed on peripheral blood mononuclear cells. Genomic DNA extraction from the blood cell samples was performed with the Qiagen DNeasy Blood Extraction Kit. Via the germline V gene, CDR1 is MGHRA and CDR2 YSYEKL. Trimmed from V: 4 bases; trimmed from J: 4 bases; junction bases lacking a gene match: 8. Spanning cysteine to phenylalanine, the CDR3 consists of 15 amino acids. CDR3 DNA only is kept here, 45 bases in frame from base 1. The library came from the immunoSEQ multiplex PCR assay. The multiplex PCR relied on a mix of 60 forward primers for TCR Vbeta segments and 13 reverse primers for TCR Jbeta segments. Amplification of the CDR3 region of rearranged TCR beta genes was performed with a multiplex PCR assay on genomic DNA. On the Illumina HiSeq System, the amplified TCR beta libraries were sequenced as 87-base-pair reads. The source study handled its data this way. A later analysis tallied 80 million to 95 million unique TCR beta chains across the 600 to 700 repertoires, and around 9.9 million of those chains were shared by two or more donors. A nearest-neighbor algorithm error-corrected the raw reads and collapsed the reads into unique sequences, merging closely related sequences to remove PCR and sequencing errors. CDR3 sequences were aligned to IMGT reference sequences to assign V, D and J gene segments. For a sequence to be retained, at least a six-nucleotide match to both a V gene segment and a J gene segment was required. Rearrangements were called productive when the CDR3 lacked stop codons and stayed in frame with V and J; all others were non-productive. CDR3 was defined according to IMGT convention as the region running from the second conserved V-encoded cysteine to the conserved J-encoded phenylalanine. The earlier analysis of a few hundred of the donors excluded any sequence lacking an unambiguous match to a single V gene segment. An earlier analysis of several hundred of the donors called V segments functional above 56.7% productive rearrangements and segregating when the between-donor standard deviation exceeded 5%. A statistical classification framework was built to diagnose cytomegalovirus status from the catalog of TCR beta chain sequences. In a later analysis, V and J genes were assigned by comparing TCR nucleotide sequences against IMGT/GENE-DB human TR gene sequences. A later analysis assigned CDR3 sequences and most-parsimonious VDJ recombination scenarios with the TCRdist pipeline. A later analysis defined each TCR beta chain by its CDR3 amino acid sequence plus V-gene family, and excluded reads lacking a unique V-gene family. As a way to deal with suspected cross-contamination and a sequencing artifact, a later analysis dropped roughly 620 nucleotide sequences that were highly shared and had low generation probability. For each public chain, a later analysis derived a clonal expansion index from normalized ranks of inferred template counts within each repertoire. Generation probabilities in a later analysis came from a VDJ recombination model fitted to out-of-frame rearrangements, and those results were checked against IGoR. A later analysis scored TCR-TCR, TCR-HLA and TCR-CMV co-occurrence with hypergeometric tests, applying a repertoire-size bias correction to TCR pairs. In a later analysis, false discovery rates were estimated by permuting HLA or CMV assignments 20 times. In a later analysis, co-occurring TCRs were grouped using DBSCAN, with TCRdist sequence similarity added in when clustering inside HLA-allele-positive subsets. For co-occurrence clustering, repertoires with fewer than 30,000 or more than 120,000 public chains were excluded, along with roughly 5 repertoires with anomalous nucleotide sharing. Entries here come from immuneACCESS through TCRdb and include only in-frame sequences with V and J called. Some clones fail to appear in such tables; in the studies checked, an unresolved V gene covers under half of the shortfall, and the cause of the remainder is unknown. V, J and clone size derive from that table, while D and trimming were established from the DNA sequence. The sample has more than 90,000 clones on record, 65% of them singletons. Over 5% of the sample rests with the top ten.

Turning to this clone: No cognate antigen has been identified for it. Within one base of it there is no much larger clone, and no base qualities were kept.

This receptor was taken from a boy aged 5-17 years in good health and CMV-seropositive. This chain is built from TRBV4-1 and TRBJ2-3; TRBD1 lines up with 7 middle nucleotides. The material sequenced was PBMCs. In nucleotides, the sequence is TGCGCCAGCAGCCCCGTCAGGGGGTTGGCAGATACGCAGTATTTT. Its protein product is CASSPVRGLADTQYF.